These 27 T cell receptor beta chains were all obtained from the same sample, sequenced in a study of radiotherapy plus CTLA-4 blockade in lung cancer. Some clones are missing from TCRdb's copy, which holds only in-frame ones; the method was immunoSEQ multiplex PCR. Of around 110,000 clones in the sample, around 90% were seen once. The specimen comprised peripheral blood, sampled from a patient treated with radiotherapy plus ipilimumab. These receptors were collected from a human donor with non-small cell lung cancer that progressed on radiotherapy plus ipilimumab.

The V and J genes are TRBV6-5 and TRBJ1-1; D remains unclear. V gave up 5 bases and J gave up 0 bases, with 7 bases separating them. The CDR3 consists of 13 residues. Germline lookup yields CDR1 MNHEY and CDR2 SVGAGI. DNA for the CDR3: TGTGCCAGCAGTCCCAGAGTGAACACTGAAGCTTTCTTT. Its translation is CASSPRVNTEAFF.

V is TRBV15 and J is TRBJ2-2, with a possible D match to TRBD2 (5 bases). Germline V gene data show CDR1 as LNHNV and CDR2 as YYDKDF (reference sequence). The CDR3 sequence is 15 residues long. With 0 bases removed from V and 6 bases from J, the gap between germline ends came to 11 bases. The CDR3 sequence: CATSRETGYAGELFF. The CDR3 DNA follows: TGTGCCACCAGCAGAGAAACGGGGTACGCCGGGGAGCTGTTTTTT.

This clone occurred once. The chain employs TRBV9 and TRBJ2-4; weak D call: TRBD2 (5 bases). The CDR3 contains 14 residues. Germline CDR1 SGDLS, CDR2 YYNGEE. Trimming cost V 3 bases and J 6 bases, with 13 bases left between them. The CDR3 spells CASSALADRNIQYF. The DNA of the CDR3 is TGTGCCAGCAGCGCGCTAGCAGACCGAAACATTCAGTACTTC.

V is TRBV11-2 and J is TRBJ2-1; 7 bases align to TRBD2. This CDR3 region has 15 residues. V was clipped by 6 bases and J by 0 bases; unmatched bases: 5. CDR1 and CDR2 (germline): SGHAT, FQNNGV. The CDR3 loop reads CASSVGGSSYNEQFF. CDR3 nucleotide sequence: TGTGCCAGCAGTGTCGGGGGGAGCTCCTACAATGAGCAGTTCTTC.

The chain uses TRBV19 and TRBJ2-5; D may be TRBD2 (6 bases). The CDR3 consists of 13 residues. V was clipped by 4 bases and J by 4 bases, with 10 bases between them. Germline V gene lookup returns CDR1 LNHDA and CDR2 SQIVND (reference sequence). The CDR3 region is CASSRDGGETQYF. The CDR3 DNA reads as TGTGCCAGTAGTAGAGACGGGGGAGAGACCCAGTACTTC.

The CDR3 DNA follows: TGTGCCAGCAGCTTGGCCGGTCGTAGCGGGGGTGAGACCCAGTACTTC. Translated: CASSLAGRSGGETQYF. V usage is TRBV5-4 and J usage is TRBJ2-5; 9 nucleotides match TRBD2. Trimming cost V 0 bases and J 5 bases; bases outside gene matches: 8. Per germline, CDR1 SGHNT and CDR2 YYREEE (reference sequence). CDR3 length: 16 residues.

V gene TRBV2 combines with J gene TRBJ2-5, with 10 bases identical to TRBD2. After removal of 8 bases from V and 5 bases from J, the junction contained 2 bases not matched to a gene. CDR1 and CDR2 (germline): SNHLY, FYNNEI. The CDR3 runs to 12 residues. CDR3 region: CASGTSAETQYF. In DNA form, the CDR3 reads TGTGCCAGCGGGACTAGCGCCGAGACCCAGTACTTC. Drawing the rest from reference TRBV2 and TRBJ2-5, the complete variable domain is EPEVTQTPSHQVTQMGQEVILRCVPISNHLYFYWYRQILGQKVEFLVSFYNNEISEKSEIFDDQFSVERPDGSNFTLKIRSTKLEDSAMYFCASGTSAETQYFGPGTRLLVL.

The chain carries TRBV5-4 and TRBJ2-7; TRBD2 matches at 11 bases. Germline values: CDR1 SGHNT, CDR2 YYREEE (reference sequence). The CDR3 covers 15 residues. V shed 1 base, J shed 4 bases, and the junction held 4 bases outside the gene matches. The CDR3 sequence: CASSLRLAGIYEQYF. The CDR3 DNA sequence: TGTGCCAGCAGCTTGAGACTAGCGGGAATATACGAGCAGTACTTC.

J is TRBJ2-1 and V is TRBV4-1; maybe TRBD1 (5 bases). Between the trimmed V and J ends, which lost 0 bases and 5 bases, there was a span of 26 bases. CDR3 length equals 20 residues. Germline V gene sequence: CDR1 MGHRA, CDR2 YSYEKL. The CDR3 loop reads CASSQETVGLTRALHNEQFF. The CDR3 nucleotides read TGCGCCAGCAGCCAAGAGACTGTGGGGCTTACCCGGGCTCTACACAATGAGCAGTTCTTC.

The chain employs TRBV23-1 and TRBJ2-3; D unclear. TRBV23-1 is noted as an ORF with a role that remains uncertain. Deletions cut 0 bases from V and 1 base from J, with 8 bases between. This CDR3 spans 15 amino acids. CDR3 coding DNA: TGCGCCAGCAGTCAATCGGTCGCCGGCACAGATACGCAGTATTTT. It is translated as CASSQSVAGTDTQYF.

The CDR3 here is CASSLDRGARNIQYF. As DNA, the CDR3 is TGTGCCAGCAGCTTGGACAGGGGGGCGAGAAACATTCAGTACTTC. The V gene is TRBV7-2, the J gene TRBJ2-4, with TRBD1 matching 10 bases. V dropped 3 bases and J dropped 6; count of bases not matched to a gene: 5. CDR1 and CDR2 from the germline V gene are SGHTA and FQGNSA. The CDR3 loop spans 15 amino acids.

J is TRBJ2-5 and V is TRBV5-4; D is ambiguous. The germline V and J ends were trimmed by 0 bases and 3 bases, with 9 bases remaining between them. The germline gives CDR1 SGHNT, CDR2 YYREEE (reference sequence). This CDR3 is built from 14 residues. CDR3 sequence: CASSLEGREETQYF. CDR3 bases: TGTGCCAGCAGCTTGGAAGGGCGCGAAGAGACCCAGTACTTC.

The rearrangement links TRBV10-2 to TRBJ1-5; 10 positions agree with TRBD1. This CDR3 has 16 amino acids. Germline-derived CDR1 and CDR2 are WSHSY and SAAADI. The J segment lost 7 bases and the V segment lost 1 base, leaving 7 bases of the junction unmatched. The CDR3 region has the DNA TGCGCCAGCAGTGAGTTCGCCGGGACAGGGGTGCAGCCCCAGCATTTT. The encoded protein is CASSEFAGTGVQPQHF.

This chain links TRBV19 with TRBJ1-1; a weak D match, TRBD1 (5 bases). V lost 7 bases and J 5 bases, leaving 14 bases between the germline ends. Germline V gene sequence: CDR1 LNHDA, CDR2 SQIVND (reference sequence). This CDR3 is built from 13 residues. CDR3 in DNA: TGTGCCAGTACGCGGGTGGGGGGGACTGAAGCTTTCTTT. As protein: CASTRVGGTEAFF.

V and J are TRBV7-2 and TRBJ1-2; TRBD1 matches at 8 bases. J gave up 3 bases and V 2 bases, and 8 bases lay outside the gene matches. This CDR3 region has 16 residues. Germline CDR1 is SGHTA and CDR2 is FQGNSA. This CDR3 is CASSLFQGAAYYGYTF. The DNA of the CDR3 is TGTGCCAGCAGCTTATTTCAGGGGGCGGCTTACTATGGCTACACCTTC.

The rearrangement joins TRBV14 to TRBJ1-2; D may be TRBD1 (6 bases). CDR3 length equals 16 residues. In germline, CDR1 is SGHDN, CDR2 FVKESK. V lost 1 base and J lost 6, with 18 bases in between. This CDR3 is CASSQVSSRGIHGYTF. CDR3 DNA: TGTGCCAGCAGCCAAGTTTCGAGCAGGGGCATTCATGGCTACACCTTC.

The chain couples TRBV11-3 to TRBJ2-1; no firm D call. This CDR3 has 14 residues. Between the trimmed V and J ends, which lost 1 base and 4 bases, there was a span of 8 bases. Germline CDR1 and CDR2: SGHNT and YENEEA. The CDR3, as DNA: TGTGCCAGCAGCTTAGGCCTACTATACAATGAGCAGTTCTTC. Its translation: CASSLGLLYNEQFF.

V is TRBV6-5 and J is TRBJ2-7; D ambiguous. The CDR3 has 14 residues. Trimming left V 4 bases short and J 6 bases short, with 16 bases between. The germline CDR1 and CDR2 sequences are MNHEY and SVGAGI. The CDR3 DNA reads as TGTGCCAGCAGTTTCAAGTCTATATCTGGCGAGCAGTACTTC. Protein product: CASSFKSISGEQYF.

The chain recombines TRBV14 with TRBJ1-1; TRBD1 aligns across 9 bases. V shed 3 bases, J shed 4 bases, and the junction held 6 bases outside the gene matches. Germline values: CDR1 SGHDN, CDR2 FVKESK. This CDR3 is 15 amino acids long. Here the CDR3 DNA reads TGTGCCAGCAGCCACCGTTTACAGGGGGCCACTGAAGCTTTCTTT. It is translated as CASSHRLQGATEAFF.

The chain combines TRBV7-2 with TRBJ1-2; 7 bases match TRBD1. Trimming removed 8 bases from V and 2 bases from J; junction bases left unmatched: 11. Germline V lookup: CDR1 SGHTA, CDR2 FQGNSA. The CDR3 has 15 residues. The CDR3, as DNA: TGTGCCAGCTCCGGACAGGTGGGGCTAAACTATGGCTACACCTTC. Its protein is CASSGQVGLNYGYTF.

This clone showed up just once. V usage is TRBV2 and J usage is TRBJ2-5, with 9 bases that match TRBD1. The CDR3 length is 14 residues. V lost 7 bases and J lost 6; bases outside the gene matches: 9. The germline CDR1 and CDR2 sequences are SNHLY and FYNNEI. The CDR3 nucleotides read TGTGCCAGCACCCCGGGACAGGGACGGCAGACCCAGTACTTC. Translating gives CASTPGQGRQTQYF. Complete variable domain (other parts from reference TRBV2 and TRBJ2-5): EPEVTQTPSHQVTQMGQEVILRCVPISNHLYFYWYRQILGQKVEFLVSFYNNEISEKSEIFDDQFSVERPDGSNFTLKIRSTKLEDSAMYFCASTPGQGRQTQYFGPGTRLLVL.

The chain has TRBV2 and TRBJ2-5; D possibly corresponds to TRBD1 (5 bases). Trimming took 1 base from V and 5 from J, leaving 14 bases between them. The germline V gene has CDR1 SNHLY and CDR2 FYNNEI. CDR3 length equals 15 residues. CDR3 bases: TGTGCCAGCAGTGAAGATTCCACCAAGGGGGAGACCCAGTACTTC. This encodes CASSEDSTKGETQYF.

This sequence joins TRBV5-5 and TRBJ2-5; D is unresolved. This CDR3 has 14 residues. The germline V gene has CDR1 SGHKS and CDR2 YYEKEE (reference sequence). V was trimmed by 2 bases and J by 1 base, leaving 9 bases between them. This CDR3 reads CASSLGLGQETQYF. In DNA, the CDR3 is TGTGCCAGCAGCTTAGGGTTGGGCCAAGAGACCCAGTACTTC.

This chain joins TRBV4-1 and TRBJ1-1, with 10 bases matching TRBD1. V gave up 5 bases and J gave up 5 bases; unmatched junction bases: 8. The CDR3 consists of 15 residues. Germline CDR1 and CDR2: MGHRA and YSYEKL. The CDR3: CASSEVGQGRTEAFF. The CDR3 nucleotides are TGCGCCAGCAGCGAAGTGGGACAGGGGCGGACTGAAGCTTTCTTT.

The chain combines TRBV10-1 with TRBJ2-3, with 11 bases identical to TRBD2. Per germline, CDR1 WNHNN and CDR2 SYGVQD (reference sequence). V dropped 6 bases and J dropped 0; count of bases not matched to a gene: 5. This CDR3 comprises 16 residues. CDR3 in DNA: TGCGCCAGCAGCGTGACTAGCGGGGCTAGCACAGATACGCAGTATTTT. Its protein product is CASSVTSGASTDTQYF.

This clone was picked up one time. V and J are TRBV30 and TRBJ2-7; no definite D call. The germline V gene encodes CDR1 GTSNPN and CDR2 SVGIG (reference sequence). V was shortened by 1 base and J by 5 bases, with 12 bases between the two germline ends. This CDR3 is built from 13 residues. Here the CDR3 reads CAWSGPRGDEQYF. The DNA for the CDR3 is TGTGCCTGGAGTGGTCCCCGCGGCGACGAGCAGTACTTC.

The J gene is TRBJ2-1, the V gene TRBV7-6, with 12 bases lining up with TRBD2. This CDR3 is built from 15 residues. Germline V gene lookup returns CDR1 SGHVS and CDR2 FNYEAQ. The junction had 4 bases not matched to a gene; V was cut back by 4 bases and J by 6 bases. In nucleotides, the CDR3 is TGTGCCAGCAGCTCCACTAGCGGGAGGTTCAATGAGCAGTTCTTC. This codes for CASSSTSGRFNEQFF.